This T cell receptor beta chain was identified during a study of Ad26.COV2.S vaccination and SARS-CoV-2 variants. Study-level information: Vaccine-arm donor from the placebo-controlled COV1001 Ad26.COV2.S trial.

Generated by immunoSEQ multiplex PCR, the TCRdb table keeps only in-frame clones and is missing some. The sample lists a few hundred thousand clones, about four fifths occurring once. As to treatment: over 15 received Ad26.COV2.S at low or high dose, single or two shots; about 5 received placebo; per-sample allocation not given. Collection of samples fell on day 63 after the first vaccine or placebo injection. A Boston adult aged 18-55 years was the donor. An Ad26 vector carrying the Wuhan-strain SARS-CoV-2 spike served as the vaccine. Findings of the study overall: Placebo recipients had lower spike-specific TCR breadth than vaccine recipients.

A note on this clone: Its antigen is not known.

This CDR3 spans 14 amino acids. CDR1 is MNHEY, CDR2 SVGAGI, per germline. Germline trimming cut 1 base from V and 4 bases from J; bases unmatched to any gene: 2. This receptor was obtained from a person aged 18-60 years who received the Ad26.COV2.S COVID-19 vaccine or a placebo. This chain links TRBV6-5 with TRBJ2-3, with 7 bases that match TRBD1. This specimen consisted of peripheral blood, obtained in a trial of Ad26.COV2.S vaccine versus placebo. CDR3 sequence: CASSYWDSSDTQYF. DNA of the CDR3: TGTGCCAGCAGTTACTGGGACAGTTCAGATACGCAGTATTTT.